The T cell receptor beta chain described here comes from a study of shared clonotypes between healthy human individuals. Study-wide findings and caveats: A limitation of the genetic and exposure-history diversity represented arose from few donors.

Recent vaccinations or acute infections were absent in the healthy HIV-negative adult donors. Worth noting for this clone: Its antigen remains unknown.

The length of the CDR3 is 15 residues. Germline V CDR1 and CDR2: LNHNV, YYDKDF (reference sequence). The trim removed 0 bases at V and 0 bases at J, leaving 2 bases unmatched. An even split of each subset's genomic DNA across several immunoSEQ plates was performed. PCR replicates from unsorted PBMC used 250 to 300 ng DNA, and this amount was about 33,000 T cell genomes. Data came from immunoSEQ multiplex PCR; TCRdb stores just in-frame clones and leaves some out. The data contain some 490,000 clones, around 85% of them singletons. Sequenced input: PBMCs. The source of this sequence is a woman aged 40 to 49 in good health. Some clones in this sample may be carry-over from other donors' samples. The gene calls are TRBV15 and TRBJ2-7; 7 bases agree with TRBD1. This CDR3 is CATSREGGLSYEQYF. In nucleotides, the CDR3 is TGTGCCACCAGCAGAGAAGGGGGCCTCTCCTACGAGCAGTACTTC.